Below, 22 T cell receptor beta chains from the same sample are listed, as sequenced in a study of blood T cell repertoires in COVID-19. This table comes from immunoSEQ multiplex PCR, and its TCRdb copy is limited to in-frame clones, with some not included. The sample consists of approximately 460,000 clones, roughly 87% of them appearing once. The sample was peripheral blood. These receptors were collected from a young man with COVID-19, enrolled during active disease.

The chain recombines TRBV7-3 with TRBJ1-1; D is uncertain. Deletions cut 2 bases from V and 4 bases from J, with 11 bases between. The CDR3 consists of 14 residues. CDR1 and CDR2 (germline): SGHTA, FQGTGA. CDR3 residues: CASSLAGVSTEAFF. The CDR3 bases are TGTGCCAGCAGCTTAGCAGGTGTGAGCACTGAAGCTTTCTTT.

The V gene is TRBV10-2, the J gene TRBJ1-1; D unresolved. CDR1 is WSHSY and CDR2 is SAAADI in the germline V gene. This CDR3 has 13 amino acids. The V end lost 8 bases, the J end lost 4 bases, and 14 bases lay between the germline ends. The CDR3 here is CASGVGSSTEAFF. The CDR3 bases are TGCGCCAGCGGAGTAGGTTCGTCCACTGAAGCTTTCTTT.

The chain recombines TRBV7-9 with TRBJ2-3; D might be TRBD2 (5 bases). The CDR3 consists of 14 residues. V lost 4 bases, J lost 4 bases, and 12 bases lay in between. Germline V lookup: CDR1 SEHNR, CDR2 FQNEAQ (reference sequence). CDR3 nucleotides: TGTGCCAGCAGCTCCAATACTAGAGCAGATACGCAGTATTTT. It codes for CASSSNTRADTQYF. The complete variable domain, with remaining parts taken from reference TRBV7-9 and TRBJ2-3, reads DTGVSQNPRHKITKRGQNVTFRCDPISEHNRLYWYRQTLGQGPEFLTYFQNEAQLEKSRLLSDRFSAERPKGSFSTLEIQRTEQGDSAMYLCASSSNTRADTQYFGPGTRLTVL.

This chain connects TRBV18 to TRBJ2-1; 10 bases match TRBD1. The CDR3 covers 16 residues. Germline values: CDR1 KGHSH, CDR2 LQKENI. The trim removed 6 bases at V and 7 bases at J, leaving 12 bases unmatched. CDR3 loop: CASSRDRGRLENEQFF. For the CDR3, the DNA is TGTGCCAGCTCCCGGGACAGGGGTAGACTGGAAAATGAGCAGTTCTTC.

The CDR3 protein is CASSVNSGGEAFF. The DNA for the CDR3 is TGTGCCAGCAGCGTAAACAGCGGGGGTGAAGCTTTCTTT. The chain recombines TRBV9 with TRBJ1-1; possible D gene TRBD1, 5 bases. The CDR3 runs to 13 residues. Per the germline V gene, CDR1 is SGDLS and CDR2 is YYNGEE. Trimming removed 1 base at V and 7 bases at J, with 11 bases between.

This clone was observed a few times. The rearrangement links TRBV7-8 to TRBJ2-3, with 13 bases aligning to TRBD2. Trimming cost V 3 bases and J 6 bases; bases outside gene matches: 6. This CDR3 contains 16 residues. Germline assignment: CDR1 SGHVS and CDR2 FQNEAQ. In DNA form, the CDR3 reads TGTGCCAGCAGCTTTGAGACTAGCGGGAGGTTCGATACGCAGTATTTT. This translates into CASSFETSGRFDTQYF.

V and J are TRBV24-1 and TRBJ2-5, with D hard to call. The CDR3 is 12 residues long. Trimming left V 5 bases short and J 1 base short, with 4 bases between. Germline V CDR1 and CDR2: KGHDR, SFDVKD. The CDR3 sequence: CATSASQETQYF. The CDR3 DNA is TGTGCCACCAGTGCATCCCAAGAGACCCAGTACTTC.

This clone was observed a single time. This sample includes further DNA sequences coding for the same CDR3. This sequence joins TRBV3-1 (or the pseudogene TRBV3-2) and TRBJ1-1; D remains unclear. The CDR3 loop spans 13 amino acids. Trimming shortened V by 1 base and J by 5 bases, and 8 bases separated the two germline ends. The V gene's germline CDR1 is LGHDT and CDR2 YNNKEL (reference sequence). For the CDR3, the DNA is TGTGCCAGCAGCCAAGGCGGGCGGACTGAAGCTTTCTTT. Translated, it gives CASSQGGRTEAFF.

In DNA, the CDR3 is TGCGCCAGCAGCTCGAACCTAGCGGGAGGGGGCTCCTACAATGAGCAGTTCTTC. It codes for CASSSNLAGGGSYNEQFF. The gene calls are TRBV5-1 and TRBJ2-1, with 12 bases fitting TRBD2. V lost 3 bases to trimming and J lost 0 bases; unmatched junction nucleotides: 7. CDR3 length equals 18 residues. In germline, CDR1 is SGHRS, CDR2 YFSETQ.

The V and J genes are TRBV12-3 or TRBV12-4 and TRBJ2-4, with D perhaps TRBD2 (6 bases). The V gene lost 5 bases and the J gene lost 8 bases, with 10 bases spanning the gap. The CDR3 is made up of 12 amino acids. DNA for the CDR3: TGTGCCAGCAGTGTATGGGACTACATTCAGTACTTC. This sequence encodes CASSVWDYIQYF.

CDR3 DNA sequence: TGTGCCAGCAGCATTCGGACAGGGTGGGGGAACACTGAAGCTTTCTTT. This translates into CASSIRTGWGNTEAFF. V is TRBV27 and J is TRBJ1-1, with 8 bases lining up with TRBD1. V trimming: 6 bases; J trimming: 1 base; junction bases outside the gene matches: 10. The CDR3 is 16 amino acids. Looked up from germline, CDR1 is MNHEY and CDR2 is SMNVEV (reference sequence).

The V call is TRBV30, the J call TRBJ2-3; 8 bases fit TRBD2. In germline, CDR1 is GTSNPN, CDR2 SVGIG (reference sequence). The CDR3 sequence is 15 residues long. V shed 2 bases, J shed 0 bases, and the junction held 4 bases outside the gene matches. The CDR3 DNA sequence: TGTGCCTGGAGTAATGGCGGGAGGAGCACAGATACGCAGTATTTT. Its translation is CAWSNGGRSTDTQYF.

The chain employs TRBV20-1 and TRBJ2-2; a weak D match, TRBD2 (6 bases). V shed 3 bases and J shed 2 bases, with 10 bases lying between them. This CDR3 contains 14 residues. CDR1 and CDR2 from the germline V gene are DFQATT and SNEGSKA (reference sequence). The CDR3 region has the DNA TGCAGTGCTAGTAGCGGCTCAAACACCGGGGAGCTGTTTTTT. It translates to CSASSGSNTGELFF.

V is TRBV2 and J is TRBJ2-7; D remains ambiguous. Germline CDR1 is SNHLY and CDR2 is FYNNEI. This CDR3 is 14 amino acids long. V dropped 6 bases and J dropped 3 bases, with 15 bases sitting between them. The DNA of the CDR3 is TGTGCCAGCAGCCGACGGAGAGACCTCTACGAGCAGTACTTC. This translates into CASSRRRDLYEQYF.

The rearrangement links TRBV6-5 to TRBJ2-7; a weak D match, TRBD2 (6 bases). CDR1 is MNHEY and CDR2 is SVGAGI in the germline V gene. The CDR3 extends over 13 amino acids. Deletions cut 7 bases from V and 6 bases from J, with 16 bases between. This CDR3 reads CASTEAGGREQYF. CDR3 DNA: TGTGCCAGCACAGAGGCCGGGGGACGCGAGCAGTACTTC.

The J gene is TRBJ2-3, the V gene TRBV27, with 9 bases identical to TRBD2. J was trimmed by 4 bases and V by 6 bases; bases with no gene match: 5. Germline V gene sequence: CDR1 MNHEY, CDR2 SMNVEV (reference sequence). This CDR3 region has 14 residues. CDR3 nucleotide sequence: TGTGCCAGCAGCCTTGGACTAGCGTCAGATACGCAGTATTTT. Amino acid sequence: CASSLGLASDTQYF.

This clone was recorded only once. This rearrangement joins TRBV19 to TRBJ2-3; 7 bases match TRBD1. The CDR3 length is 13 residues. Looked up from germline, CDR1 is LNHDA and CDR2 is SQIVND (reference sequence). Trimming cost V 6 bases and J 5 bases; bases outside gene matches: 5. CDR3 DNA: TGTGCCAGTAGCAGGGGGTTCAGAGATACGCAGTATTTT. It is translated as CASSRGFRDTQYF.

V is TRBV24-1 and J is TRBJ2-3, with TRBD2 matching 7 bases. This CDR3 contains 13 residues. Trimming at V came to 3 bases and at J to 6 bases, leaving 2 bases not matched to a gene. From germline, CDR1 is KGHDR and CDR2 SFDVKD. The CDR3 region has the DNA TGTGCCACCAGTGATGGACTAGGCGATACGCAGTATTTT. It is translated as CATSDGLGDTQYF.

The V gene is TRBV18, the J gene TRBJ1-1; D ambiguous. Germline CDR1 and CDR2: KGHSH and LQKENI. The length of the CDR3 is 14 residues. Trimming left V 3 bases short and J 1 base short, with 9 bases between. The DNA of the CDR3 is TGTGCCAGCTCACCGCAATCGGGGAACACTGAAGCTTTCTTT. Its protein is CASSPQSGNTEAFF.

V and J are TRBV5-1 and TRBJ1-3; 7 bases are a match to TRBD1. The CDR3 consists of 15 residues. CDR1 is SGHRS, CDR2 YFSETQ, per germline. The V segment lost 4 bases and the J segment 4 bases; nucleotides outside the gene matches: 8. CDR3 in DNA: TGCGCCAGCAGCCGAACAGGGGCGGAGGGAAACACCATATATTTT. Its protein is CASSRTGAEGNTIYF.

The V gene is TRBV4-1, the J gene TRBJ1-5, with 10 bases aligning to TRBD1. The CDR3 length is 16 residues. Germline trimming cut 2 bases from V and 6 bases from J; bases unmatched to any gene: 7. The germline V gene has CDR1 MGHRA and CDR2 YSYEKL. This CDR3 is CASSQLGQGVGQPQHF. CDR3 DNA sequence: TGCGCCAGCAGCCAACTCGGACAGGGGGTAGGTCAGCCCCAGCATTTT.

This clone is a singleton in its sample. The genes are TRBV19 and TRBJ2-2; TRBD1 matches 9 bases. V lost 5 bases, J lost 0 bases, and 4 bases stayed unmatched. Germline values: CDR1 LNHDA, CDR2 SQIVND (reference sequence). The CDR3 is 16 amino acids. The CDR3 here is CASSAWDRANTGELFF. CDR3 coding DNA: TGTGCCAGTAGTGCTTGGGACAGGGCGAACACCGGGGAGCTGTTTTTT.